This T cell receptor beta chain was captured in a study of cytomegalovirus exposure and HLA in healthy donors. All donors participated as healthy donors of bone marrow. 60 Vbeta and 13 Jbeta primers were used in PCR. This table comes from immunoSEQ multiplex PCR, and its TCRdb copy is limited to in-frame clones, with some not included. In the table there are approximately 150,000 clones, roughly 80% of which are singletons. As regards this clone: The antigen remains unidentified.

The study, taken as a whole, reports: Previously analyzed data showed that most TCR beta V segments were productive at a frequency of about 87% or about 30%. Accounts indicate the classifier identified cytomegalovirus status with strong specificity and sensitivity.

CDR1 and CDR2 (germline): SGDLS, YYNGEE. CDR3 length: 16 amino acids. V was shortened by 3 bases and J by 1 base, with 16 bases between the two germline ends. This clonotype was obtained from a woman under 30 in good health and CMV-seropositive. The rearrangement links TRBV9 to TRBJ1-1; perhaps TRBD1 as D (5 bases). Specimen: PBMCs. The CDR3 DNA reads TGTGCCAGCAGCGATGCTTGGGGCGGCGGGAACACTGAAGCTTTCTTT. Protein product: CASSDAWGGGNTEAFF.